The clone carrying this T cell receptor beta chain was seen a handful of times. TCRdb re-analysed the PCR reads in MiXCR, keeping a single row per CDR3 protein. Of about 10,000 distinct CDR3 sequences detected, 59% appear once; the ten largest clones hold roughly 35%. This CDR3 region has 16 residues. Per the germline V gene, CDR1 is SGHVS and CDR2 is FQNEAQ. This entry belongs to a study of tumor-infiltrating lymphocytes in oesophageal squamous cell carcinoma. J is TRBJ2-5 and V is TRBV7-8; TRBD2 aligns across 9 bases. The assigned J gene may be wrong: the sequence end matches TRBJ2-1 better. The sequenced material came from esophageal tumor tissue. The TCR comes from a male donor with esophageal squamous cell carcinoma. CDR3 amino acids: CASSYTTSGTYNEQFF. As DNA, the CDR3 is TGTGCCAGCAGCTATACGACTAGCGGAACCTACAATGAGCAGTTCTTC.